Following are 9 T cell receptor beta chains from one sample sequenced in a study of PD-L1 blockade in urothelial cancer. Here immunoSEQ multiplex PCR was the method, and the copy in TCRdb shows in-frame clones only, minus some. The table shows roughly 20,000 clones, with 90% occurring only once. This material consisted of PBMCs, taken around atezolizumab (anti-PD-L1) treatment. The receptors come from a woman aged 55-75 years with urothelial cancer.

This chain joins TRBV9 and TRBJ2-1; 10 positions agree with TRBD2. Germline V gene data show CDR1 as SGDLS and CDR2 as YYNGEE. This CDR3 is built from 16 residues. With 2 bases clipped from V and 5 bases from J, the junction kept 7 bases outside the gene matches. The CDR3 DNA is TGTGCCAGCAGCGTCCTAGCGGGAGCCATGAACAATGAGCAGTTCTTC. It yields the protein CASSVLAGAMNNEQFF. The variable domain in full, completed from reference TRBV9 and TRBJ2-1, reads DSGVTQTPKHLITATGQRVTLRCSPRSGDLSVYWYQQSLDQGLQFLIQYYNGEERAKGNILERFSAQQFPDLHSELNLSSLELGDSALYFCASSVLAGAMNNEQFFGPGTRLTVL.

CDR3 nucleotides: TGTGCCAGCAGTTTCAGGACCTACGAGCAGTACTTC. It codes for CASSFRTYEQYF. The J gene is TRBJ2-7, the V gene TRBV28; D gene unclear. Between the trimmed V and J ends, which lost 3 bases and 2 bases, there was a span of 5 bases. The CDR3 runs 12 residues. The V gene's germline CDR1 is MDHEN and CDR2 SYDVKM.

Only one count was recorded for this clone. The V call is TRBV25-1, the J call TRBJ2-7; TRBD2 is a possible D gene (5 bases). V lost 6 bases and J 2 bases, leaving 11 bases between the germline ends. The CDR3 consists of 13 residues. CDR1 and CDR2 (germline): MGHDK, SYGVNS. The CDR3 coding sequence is TGTGCCAGCAGCACACCGGGAACCTACGAGCAGTACTTC. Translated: CASSTPGTYEQYF.

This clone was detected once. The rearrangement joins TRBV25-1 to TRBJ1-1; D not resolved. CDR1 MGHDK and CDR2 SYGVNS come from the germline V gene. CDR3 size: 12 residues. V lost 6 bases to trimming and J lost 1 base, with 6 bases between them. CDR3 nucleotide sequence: TGTGCCAGCAGAGCAACGAACACTGAAGCTTTCTTT. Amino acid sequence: CASRATNTEAFF.

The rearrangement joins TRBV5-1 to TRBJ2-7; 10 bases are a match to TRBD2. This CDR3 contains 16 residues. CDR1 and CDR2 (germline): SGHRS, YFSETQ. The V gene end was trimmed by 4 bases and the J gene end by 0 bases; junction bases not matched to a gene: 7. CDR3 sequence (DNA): TGCGCCAGCAGCCCTCTTTGGACTAGCGGCTCCTACGAGCAGTACTTC. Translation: CASSPLWTSGSYEQYF. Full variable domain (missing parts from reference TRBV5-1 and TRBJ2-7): KAGVTQTPRYLIKTRGQQVTLSCSPISGHRSVSWYQQTPGQGLQFLFEYFSETQRNKGNFPGRFSGRQFSNSRSEMNVSTLELGDSALYLCASSPLWTSGSYEQYFGPGTRLTVT.

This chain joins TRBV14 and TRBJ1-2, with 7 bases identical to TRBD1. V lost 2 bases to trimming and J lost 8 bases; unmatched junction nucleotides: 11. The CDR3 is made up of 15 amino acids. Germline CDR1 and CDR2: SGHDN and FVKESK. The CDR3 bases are TGTGCCAGCAGCCAAAGACGACAGGGAGTCGTAGGCTACACCTTC. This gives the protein CASSQRRQGVVGYTF.

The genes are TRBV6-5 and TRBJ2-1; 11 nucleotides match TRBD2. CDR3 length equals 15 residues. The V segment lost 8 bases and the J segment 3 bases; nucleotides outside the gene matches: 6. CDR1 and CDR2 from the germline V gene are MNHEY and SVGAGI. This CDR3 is CASQILAGDYNEQFF. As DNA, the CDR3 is TGTGCCAGCCAAATACTAGCGGGGGACTACAATGAGCAGTTCTTC.

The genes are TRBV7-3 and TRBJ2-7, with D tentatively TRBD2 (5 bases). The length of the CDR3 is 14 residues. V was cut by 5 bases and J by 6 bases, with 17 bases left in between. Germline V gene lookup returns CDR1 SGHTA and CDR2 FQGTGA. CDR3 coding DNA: TGTGCCAGCAGCACCGGATCCCTAGCTTCCGAGCAGTACTTC. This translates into CASSTGSLASEQYF.

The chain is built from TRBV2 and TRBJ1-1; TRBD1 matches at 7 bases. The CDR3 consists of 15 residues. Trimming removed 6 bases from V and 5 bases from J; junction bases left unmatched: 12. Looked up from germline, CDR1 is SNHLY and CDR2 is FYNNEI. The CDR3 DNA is TGTGCCAGCAGCGAGATCCCCGGGACAGATACTGAAGCTTTCTTT. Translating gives CASSEIPGTDTEAFF.